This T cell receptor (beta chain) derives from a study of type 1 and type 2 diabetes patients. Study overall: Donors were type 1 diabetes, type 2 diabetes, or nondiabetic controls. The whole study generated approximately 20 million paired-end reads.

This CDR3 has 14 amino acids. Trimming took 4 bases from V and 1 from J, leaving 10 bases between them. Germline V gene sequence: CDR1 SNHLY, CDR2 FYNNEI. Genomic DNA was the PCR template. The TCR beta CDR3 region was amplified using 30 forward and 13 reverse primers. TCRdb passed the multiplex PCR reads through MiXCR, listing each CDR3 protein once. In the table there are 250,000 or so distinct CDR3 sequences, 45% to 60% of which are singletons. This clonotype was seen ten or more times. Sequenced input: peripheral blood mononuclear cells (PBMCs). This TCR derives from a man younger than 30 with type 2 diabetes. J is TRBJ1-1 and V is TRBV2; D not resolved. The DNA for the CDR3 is TGTGCCAGCAGTGGGCGCACAGAGAACACTGAAGCTTTCTTT. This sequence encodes CASSGRTENTEAFF.